These T cell receptor beta chains were read from a single sample in a study of response to subunit inactivated influenza vaccine. TCRdb re-analysed the RT-PCR reads in MiXCR, keeping a single row per CDR3 protein. The sample holds 150,000 to 200,000 distinct CDR3 sequences; about 12% are singletons and the top ten take roughly 29%. The sample was also reused in another study, on T cells expressing NK-cell markers.

The sequenced sample was CD8+ T cells sorted from PBMCs, obtained 11 to 12 days after vaccination. The receptors derive from a man over 45 who received an inactivated influenza vaccine. CDR3s include the opening cysteine and the closing phenylalanine or tryptophan. The D gene is left open where the match is weak. Where a row states a size, it is once, few, many or the class of an expanded clone; other rows omit it.

cdr3_nt	cdr3_aa	clone_size	j_call	v_call	d_call
TGCAGTGCGAATGTAGTACTAGGACAGGGGGCAGACGAGCAGTACTTC	CSANVVLGQGADEQYF	.	TRBJ2-7	TRBV20-1	TRBD1
TGCAGCGTTGATGAGGGGGACACTGAAGCTTTCTTT	CSVDEGDTEAFF	few	TRBJ1-1	TRBV29-1	.
TGCAGCGTCCCGCGGCCGGGGCAGGAGGATAGTAATGAGCAGTTCTTC	CSVPRPGQEDSNEQFF	.	TRBJ2-1	TRBV29-1	.
TGTGCCAGCAGTCAGGGATTTGGCACAGATACGCAGTATTTT	CASSQGFGTDTQYF	many	TRBJ2-3	TRBV28	.
TGTGCCAGCAGTCCGTACAGGGGAGCTAACTATGGCTACACCTTC	CASSPYRGANYGYTF	.	TRBJ1-2	TRBV12-3/TRBV12-4	TRBD1
TGCGCCAGCAGCCAAGATCGCCCGGTGGGGGTTAATGAAAAACTGTTTTTT	CASSQDRPVGVNEKLFF	.	TRBJ1-4	TRBV4-1	.
TGTGCCAGCAGTTACTCCCTCGGGACAGGGGTGGATACGCAGTATTTT	CASSYSLGTGVDTQYF	few	TRBJ2-3	TRBV6-2/TRBV6-3	TRBD1
TGCAGTGCTAGGGGGACAGGGAAGTACGAGCAGTACTTC	CSARGTGKYEQYF	few	TRBJ2-7	TRBV20-1	TRBD1
TGCAGTGCTGGGACAGGCCCGAACACTGAAGCTTTCTTT	CSAGTGPNTEAFF	.	TRBJ1-1	TRBV20-1	TRBD1
TGTGCCAGCAGCCCCCTAGGTTCTGGTGGCACAGATACGCAGTATTTT	CASSPLGSGGTDTQYF	few	TRBJ2-3	TRBV7-3	.
TGTGCCAGCAGCTTACTCGGGAGTAGCACCGGGGAGCTGTTTTTT	CASSLLGSSTGELFF	.	TRBJ2-2	TRBV7-9	.
TGTGCCAGCAGCCGGAGCATGAATGAGCAGTTCTTC	CASSRSMNEQFF	few	TRBJ2-1	TRBV5-6	.
TGTGCCAGCAGCTTAGGGGCGGTAGCGAACACAGATACGCAGTATTTT	CASSLGAVANTDTQYF	few	TRBJ2-3	TRBV7-8	.
TGTGCCAGCAGTTTCTCCGGGAGGGCAACGGATGAGCAGTTCTTC	CASSFSGRATDEQFF	few	TRBJ2-1	TRBV28	TRBD2
TGTGCCAGCTCCATCCCGGCCTCTGGAAACACCATATATTTT	CASSIPASGNTIYF	.	TRBJ1-3	TRBV18	.
TGCGCCAGCAGCTTGTTTGACACCTACGAGCAGTACTTC	CASSLFDTYEQYF	few	TRBJ2-7	TRBV5-1	.
TGTGCCAGCAGGGGGACTAGCCGGGTCTCAGATACGCAGTATTTT	CASRGTSRVSDTQYF	few	TRBJ2-3	TRBV2	TRBD2
TGCGCCAGCAGCCAAGAAACCGGGCCTATCGGGGCCCTCCACTTT	CASSQETGPIGALHF	.	TRBJ1-6	TRBV4-3	.
TGTGCCAGCAGTTACTCGACGCTTTTGAGCAACATGAACACTGAAGCTTTCTTT	CASSYSTLLSNMNTEAFF	few	TRBJ1-1	TRBV6-5	.
TGCAGTGCTAGGAGACCGGTCGGGACGGTGAGCAATCAGCCCCAGCATTTT	CSARRPVGTVSNQPQHF	few	TRBJ1-5	TRBV20-1	.
TGCGCCAGCAGCTCCGACTCAGGGGGGTCACCCCTCCACTTT	CASSSDSGGSPLHF	.	TRBJ1-6	TRBV5-1	TRBD1
TGTGCCAGCAGTTTAGAAGGGGGCGCAGATACGCAGTATTTT	CASSLEGGADTQYF	.	TRBJ2-3	TRBV12-3/TRBV12-4	TRBD1
TGTGCCAGCAGTTTACGGGACGGAACAGATACGCAGTATTTT	CASSLRDGTDTQYF	few	TRBJ2-3	TRBV27	.
TGTGCCAGCAGTGAATGGGGGCTCTTGGAGACCCAGTACTTC	CASSEWGLLETQYF	.	TRBJ2-5	TRBV25-1	.
TGTGCCAGCAGTTTTTCGTCTGTTCCCCCCCAGCATTTT	CASSFSSVPPQHF	many	TRBJ1-5	TRBV12-3/TRBV12-4	.
TGTGCCAGCAGTTACTCCGGGCGGAGTAATGAAAAACTGTTTTTT	CASSYSGRSNEKLFF	.	TRBJ1-4	TRBV6-5	.
TGTGCCAGCAGCTTCGTGACGGGACTAGCGGGCCCTCGCTTCTTCCAAGAGACCCAGTACTTC	CASSFVTGLAGPRFFQETQYF	.	TRBJ2-5	TRBV7-3	TRBD2
TGTGCCAGCAGTTTACTTAGCGGGGGGGGGGAGACCCAGTACTTC	CASSLLSGGGETQYF	many	TRBJ2-5	TRBV28	TRBD2
TGTGCCGGCAGAGCGGGATTGAGCTCCTACAATGAGCAGTTCTTC	CAGRAGLSSYNEQFF	.	TRBJ2-1	TRBV9	TRBD2
TGTGCCAGCAGCTTAGGGGGGGGTCTCGTGGCCAGATCCTACGAGCAGTACTTC	CASSLGGGLVARSYEQYF	.	TRBJ2-7	TRBV11-1	TRBD2
TGTGCCAGCAGTTTGGTACAGGTGAACACTGAAGCTTTCTTT	CASSLVQVNTEAFF	.	TRBJ1-1	TRBV12-3/TRBV12-4	.
TGTGCCAGCAGTTCGGAAGGGCCTCTATCCTTGGCCCAAGAGACCCAGTACTTC	CASSSEGPLSLAQETQYF	.	TRBJ2-5	TRBV2	.
TGTGCCAGTAGGAGACAGGGTGTCTACACCTTC	CASRRQGVYTF	.	TRBJ1-2	TRBV19	TRBD1
TGCAGCGTTGTCGGCGGAACGGCTGAAGCTTTCTTT	CSVVGGTAEAFF	few	TRBJ1-1	TRBV29-1	.
TGCAGTGCTAGGGGACAGGGGTCGACTGAAGCTTTCTTT	CSARGQGSTEAFF	few	TRBJ1-1	TRBV20-1	TRBD1
TGTGCCAGCAGCGTAGGTGGCGGGAGGGTAGGGAATGAGCAGTTCTTC	CASSVGGGRVGNEQFF	few	TRBJ2-1	TRBV9	TRBD2
TGTGCCAGCAGTGAATATGGACTAGCGGGAGTCCAAGATACGCAGTATTTT	CASSEYGLAGVQDTQYF	.	TRBJ2-3	TRBV25-1	TRBD2
TGTGCCAGCAGAGGTTCCGGACAGGGGGAAAAGGATGGCTACACCTTC	CASRGSGQGEKDGYTF	.	TRBJ1-2	TRBV2	TRBD1
TGCGCCAGCAGCTTGGAGATGATCGGGGGAGGAAACACCATATATTTT	CASSLEMIGGGNTIYF	many	TRBJ1-3	TRBV5-1	.
TGTGCCAGCAGTTTCGGGGGGACACATGAAGCTTTCTTT	CASSFGGTHEAFF	few	TRBJ1-1	TRBV12-3/TRBV12-4	.
TGTGCCCTGTGGGACAGCAGATTCGGGGCCCAGTACTTC	CALWDSRFGAQYF	.	TRBJ2-5	TRBV10-3	TRBD1
TGTGCCAGCAGCTTAGCGGACAGGGGGCCCCACGAGCAGTACTTC	CASSLADRGPHEQYF	few	TRBJ2-7	TRBV7-9	TRBD1
TGTGCCAGCAGCTTAAGGACTTACTACGAGCAGTACTTC	CASSLRTYYEQYF	few	TRBJ2-7	TRBV11-2	.
TGTGCCAGCAGCTCGGGACAGGCGAACACTGAAGCTTTCTTT	CASSSGQANTEAFF	many	TRBJ1-1	TRBV7-9	TRBD1
TGTGCCAGCAGCCTAGGACAGACAGCTAACTATGGCTACACCTTC	CASSLGQTANYGYTF	few	TRBJ1-2	TRBV6-1	.
TGTGCCAGCAGTGGGGCCACCCAGTACTTC	CASSGATQYF	few	TRBJ2-5	TRBV25-1	.
TGTGCCAGCAGTCTAAACAAAAACATTCAGTACTTC	CASSLNKNIQYF	few	TRBJ2-4	TRBV28	.
TGCGCCAGCAGCTTGGGGGACAATTATAATTCACCCCTCCACTTT	CASSLGDNYNSPLHF	many	TRBJ1-6	TRBV5-1	.
TGCGCCAGCAGCTTCCTGAGCTCCTACAATGAGCAGTTCTTC	CASSFLSSYNEQFF	many	TRBJ2-1	TRBV5-1	.
TGTGCCAGCAGTTCCGGGACAGGGACCGGGGAGCTGTTTTTT	CASSSGTGTGELFF	many	TRBJ2-2	TRBV6-2/TRBV6-3	TRBD1
TGCAGCGCAACGGGACTAGCGGGAGCAAATATCATCACAGATACGCAGTATTTT	CSATGLAGANIITDTQYF	.	TRBJ2-3	TRBV29-1	TRBD2
TGTGCCAGCAGCAAGGGGTTGAACACTGAAGCTTTCTTT	CASSKGLNTEAFF	few	TRBJ1-1	TRBV7-6	.
TGCAGCGTTGAAGATACCGGGTCCTACAATGAGCAGTTCTTC	CSVEDTGSYNEQFF	few	TRBJ2-1	TRBV29-1	.
TGTGCCAGCAGTTACACGGACCCGGGACAGTCCGAAGAGCAGTACTTC	CASSYTDPGQSEEQYF	.	TRBJ2-7	TRBV6-5	TRBD1
TGTGCCAGCAGCCCCCGCGGGGCCCTGAGTGAGCAGTACTTC	CASSPRGALSEQYF	.	TRBJ2-7	TRBV7-9	.